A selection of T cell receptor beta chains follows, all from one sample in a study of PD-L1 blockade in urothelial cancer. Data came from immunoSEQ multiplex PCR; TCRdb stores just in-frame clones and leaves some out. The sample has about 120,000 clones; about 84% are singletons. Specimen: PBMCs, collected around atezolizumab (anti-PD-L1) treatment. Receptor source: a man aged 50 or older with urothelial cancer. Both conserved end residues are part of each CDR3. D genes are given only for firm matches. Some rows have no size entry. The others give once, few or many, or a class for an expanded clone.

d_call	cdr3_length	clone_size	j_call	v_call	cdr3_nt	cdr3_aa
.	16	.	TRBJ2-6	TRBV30	TGTGCCTGGAGTACGGTCGGTCCCCCTGGGGCCAACGTCCTGACTTTC	CAWSTVGPPGANVLTF
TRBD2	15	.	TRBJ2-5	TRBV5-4	TGTGCCAGCAGCTGGGGCCTAGCGGCTCAAGAGACCCAGTACTTC	CASSWGLAAQETQYF
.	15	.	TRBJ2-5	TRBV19	TGTGCCAGTAGTCCCTCCGGGACAACCCAAGAGACCCAGTACTTC	CASSPSGTTQETQYF
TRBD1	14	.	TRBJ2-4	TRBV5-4	TGTGCCAGCAGCTACAGGGGGGTGGGTAACATTCAGTACTTC	CASSYRGVGNIQYF
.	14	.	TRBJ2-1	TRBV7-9	TGTGCCAGCAGCCTACAGTTCACCAACAATGAGCAGTTCTTC	CASSLQFTNNEQFF
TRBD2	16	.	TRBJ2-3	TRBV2	TGTGCCATCGGGACAGCCGGGACTAGCGGGCGAGATACGCAGTATTTT	CAIGTAGTSGRDTQYF
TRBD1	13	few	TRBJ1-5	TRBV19	TGTGCCAGTAAAGGGGGCTACAATCAGCCCCAGCATTTT	CASKGGYNQPQHF
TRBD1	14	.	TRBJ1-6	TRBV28	TGTGCCAGCACCGCCGGGACAGGGGTTTCACCCCTCCACTTT	CASTAGTGVSPLHF
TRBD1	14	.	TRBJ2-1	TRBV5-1	TGCGCCAGCAGCTTGGGACAGGGGGCGCACGGGCAGTTCTTC	CASSLGQGAHGQFF
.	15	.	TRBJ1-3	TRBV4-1	TGCGCCAGCAGCCAAGTCGGGGAGGATGGAAACACCATATATTTT	CASSQVGEDGNTIYF
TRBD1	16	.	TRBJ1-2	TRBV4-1	TGCGCCAGCAGCCAACCTAGGACAGGGCCATCCTATGGCTACACCTTC	CASSQPRTGPSYGYTF
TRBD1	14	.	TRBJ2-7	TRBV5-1	TGCGCCAGCAGCCAGGGACAGGGGGCAGGCGAGCAGTACTTC	CASSQGQGAGEQYF
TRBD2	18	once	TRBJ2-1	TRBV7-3	TGTGCCAGCAGCTTATTGGGGTGGCGGGAGGGATCATTGAATGAGCAGTTCTTC	CASSLLGWREGSLNEQFF
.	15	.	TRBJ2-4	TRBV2	TGTGCCAGCAGTGAAATGGGGACGGGGAGGAACATTCAGTACTTC	CASSEMGTGRNIQYF
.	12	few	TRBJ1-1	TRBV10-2	TGCGCCGATACAGGGTGGCGGGCTGAAGCTTTCTTT	CADTGWRAEAFF
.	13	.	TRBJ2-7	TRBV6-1	TGTGCCAGCAGAGGAGGAACAGGGAACGAGCAGTACTTC	CASRGGTGNEQYF
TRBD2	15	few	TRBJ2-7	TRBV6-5	TGTGCCAGCAGTTACAGGAGCGGGAGGGCCTACGAGCAGTACTTC	CASSYRSGRAYEQYF
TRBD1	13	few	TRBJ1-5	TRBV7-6	TGTGCCAGCAGCATAGGACAGGGACAGCCCCAGCATTTT	CASSIGQGQPQHF
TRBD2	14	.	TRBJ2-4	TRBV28	TGTGCCAGCGGGCCCTGGACTAGCAAAAACATTCAGTACTTC	CASGPWTSKNIQYF
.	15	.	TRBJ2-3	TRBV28	TGTGCCAGCAGTAGGGGGGGGCCTTCAGGTCATACGCAGTATTTT	CASSRGGPSGHTQYF
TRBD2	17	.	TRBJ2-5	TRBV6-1	TGTGCCAGCAGTGCTGAATGGACTAGCGGGAGCGGAGAGACCCAGTACTTC	CASSAEWTSGSGETQYF
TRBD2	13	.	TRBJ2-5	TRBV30	TGTGCCTGGAGCCCAGGACTAGAAGAGACCCAGTACTTC	CAWSPGLEETQYF
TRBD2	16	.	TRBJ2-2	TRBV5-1	TGCGCCAGCAGCTTACGTCTAGCGGGTAACACCGGGGAGCTGTTTTTT	CASSLRLAGNTGELFF
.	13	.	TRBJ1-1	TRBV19	TGTGCCAGTAGTATGGGGAGTAGGACTGAAGCTTTCTTT	CASSMGSRTEAFF
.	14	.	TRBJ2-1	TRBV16	TGTGCCAGCAGCCAATTTGAAACTGCCAATGAGCAGTTCTTC	CASSQFETANEQFF
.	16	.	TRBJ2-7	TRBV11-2	TGTGCCAGCAGCTTTCGCGGGGGCCTATCTTCGAACGAGCAGTACTTC	CASSFRGGLSSNEQYF
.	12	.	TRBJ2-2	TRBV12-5	TGTGCTAGTGGTCTGGGCGTCGGGGAGCTGTTTTTT	CASGLGVGELFF
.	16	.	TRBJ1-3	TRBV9	TGTGCCAGCAGCGCGGCGGGGGGGCACTCTGGAAACACCATATATTTT	CASSAAGGHSGNTIYF
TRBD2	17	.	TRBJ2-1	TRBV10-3	TGTGCCATCAGTGTGGGGTTGTCTAGCGGGAGTGCGGGGGAGCAGTTCTTC	CAISVGLSSGSAGEQFF
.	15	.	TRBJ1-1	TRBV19	TGTGCCAGTAGTCCTTGGGTAGGGGGGGCCACTGAAGCTTTCTTT	CASSPWVGGATEAFF
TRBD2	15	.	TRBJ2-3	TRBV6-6	TGTGCCAGCAGAAGTAGCGGGAGGAGCACAGATACGCAGTATTTT	CASRSSGRSTDTQYF
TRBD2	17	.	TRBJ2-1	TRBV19	TGTGCCAGTAGTCTGCCCTATAGCGGGAGATCCTACAATGAGCAGTTCTTC	CASSLPYSGRSYNEQFF
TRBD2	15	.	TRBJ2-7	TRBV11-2	TGTGCCAGCAGCTTAGTAGCGGGAGGCCTTTACGAGCAGTACTTC	CASSLVAGGLYEQYF
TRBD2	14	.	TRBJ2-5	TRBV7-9	TGTGCCAGCAGCCTAGAGGGACTACTAGAGACCCAGTACTTC	CASSLEGLLETQYF